A single sample is the source of the 12 T cell receptor beta chains below, sequenced in a study of human T cells and chemical hapten exposure. This sample's time point: pre-sensitization, week 0. Treatment defined: therapeutic diphenylcyclopropenone sensitization with weekly scalp DPC. TCRdb fed the RACE reads into MiXCR, producing one record per CDR3 protein. The repertoire consists of 150,000 to 200,000 distinct CDR3 sequences, with approximately 29% occurring once and the leading ten covering roughly 3%. The specimen comprised whole blood, sampled in connection with sensitization to the hapten diphenylcyclopropenone (DPC). The origin of the receptors is a woman aged 25 to 45 with alopecia areata. Some clones in this sample may be carry-over from other donors' samples.

This chain connects TRBV7-2 to TRBJ1-2; a weak D match, TRBD1 (6 bases). This CDR3 contains 13 residues. V was pared by 5 bases and J by 2 bases, with 9 bases between. CDR1 and CDR2 (germline): SGHTA, FQGNSA. As DNA, the CDR3 is TGTGCCAGCAGCACGCAGGGGAACTATGGCTACACCTTC. Amino acid sequence: CASSTQGNYGYTF.

This clonotype appeared a few times. The chain couples TRBV7-9 to TRBJ1-1; D call uncertain. Germline values: CDR1 SEHNR, CDR2 FQNEAQ (reference sequence). The CDR3 contains 14 residues. Deletions cut 0 bases from V and 1 base from J, with 6 bases between. CDR3: CASSLARKNTEAFF. The CDR3, as DNA: TGTGCCAGCAGCTTAGCCAGGAAGAACACTGAAGCTTTCTTT. The whole variable domain, filled in from reference TRBV7-9 and TRBJ1-1, reads DTGVSQNPRHKITKRGQNVTFRCDPISEHNRLYWYRQTLGQGPEFLTYFQNEAQLEKSRLLSDRFSAERPKGSFSTLEIQRTEQGDSAMYLCASSLARKNTEAFFGQGTRLTVV.

This clonotype occurred a few times. This chain links TRBV12-3 or TRBV12-4 with TRBJ1-5; D not resolved. The CDR3 is made up of 15 amino acids. V was shortened by 3 bases and J by 1 base, with 10 bases between the two germline ends. The CDR3 DNA sequence: TGTGCCAGCAGTTTTTTCGACGGAAGCAATCAGCCCCAGCATTTT. Protein product: CASSFFDGSNQPQHF.

This clonotype was seen ten or more times. This chain uses TRBV6-2 or TRBV6-3 with TRBJ1-2; tentative D call: TRBD1 (6 bases). Per germline, CDR1 MNHEY and CDR2 SVGEGT. This CDR3 has 14 residues. V was clipped by 2 bases and J by 6 bases, with 13 bases between them. The CDR3 protein is CASSYPGTSNGYTF. The CDR3 DNA is TGTGCCAGCAGTTACCCAGGGACATCAAATGGCTACACCTTC.

This clonotype came up many times. V and J are TRBV2 and TRBJ2-1, with TRBD2 matching over 7 bases. The CDR3 runs 12 residues. From germline, CDR1 is SNHLY and CDR2 FYNNEI. V lost 3 bases, J lost 15 bases, and 8 bases stayed unmatched. The CDR3 nucleotides read TGTGCCAGCAGTGACGTCGGGACTAATCTGTTCTTC. This codes for CASSDVGTNLFF. Looking up the rest from reference TRBV2 and TRBJ2-1 gives the full variable domain: EPEVTQTPSHQVTQMGQEVILRCVPISNHLYFYWYRQILGQKVEFLVSFYNNEISEKSEIFDDQFSVERPDGSNFTLKIRSTKLEDSAMYFCASSDVGTNLFFGPGTRLTVL.

The chain combines TRBV4-3 with TRBJ2-2; 9 bases map to TRBD1. The CDR3 extends over 15 amino acids. V shed 2 bases and J 4 bases; nucleotides not matched to a gene: 2. Germline values: CDR1 LGHNA, CDR2 YSLEER. In DNA, the CDR3 is TGCGCCAGCAGCCAATGGACAGGGGCCACCGGGGAGCTGTTTTTT. Its protein is CASSQWTGATGELFF.

This clonotype appeared a few times. The chain combines TRBV20-1 with TRBJ2-2; 8 bases match TRBD2. The CDR3 runs 12 residues. Germline values: CDR1 DFQATT, CDR2 SNEGSKA (reference sequence). The junction had 1 base not matched to a gene; V was cut back by 4 bases and J by 6 bases. The CDR3 sequence: CSAKREPGELFF. The CDR3, as DNA: TGCAGTGCTAAGCGGGAGCCCGGGGAGCTGTTTTTT.

Only a few counts were recorded for this clonotype. The chain links TRBV4-1 to TRBJ2-7; possibly TRBD1 for D (6 bases). The CDR3 totals 15 residues. The germline V gene encodes CDR1 MGHRA and CDR2 YSYEKL. V lost 2 bases and J 7 bases, leaving 18 bases between the germline ends. The CDR3 spells CASSQYTGLPEEQYF. The CDR3 bases are TGCGCCAGCAGCCAATACACAGGGTTACCCGAGGAGCAGTACTTC.

The chain combines TRBV21-1 with TRBJ2-7; the table's D gene call, TRBD1, was not cross checked with the DNA. TRBV21-1 is a pseudogene locus. This CDR3 is built from 14 residues. CDR3 sequence reads: CASSLRTGFDEQYF. As DNA, the CDR3 is TGTGCCAGCAGCTTACGGACAGGGTTTGACGAGCAGTACTTC.

The V call is TRBV4-1, the J call TRBJ1-1; D remains ambiguous. Trimming removed 1 base at V and 0 bases at J, with 6 bases between. The CDR3 runs 14 residues. Germline assignment: CDR1 MGHRA and CDR2 YSYEKL. The CDR3 DNA sequence: TGCGCCAGCAGCCAAGTGGGATTGAACACTGAAGCTTTCTTT. Its protein product is CASSQVGLNTEAFF.

V gene TRBV19 combines with J gene TRBJ2-2; perhaps TRBD1 as D (5 bases). Between the trimmed V and J ends, which lost 8 bases and 5 bases, there was a span of 15 bases. Germline V gene lookup returns CDR1 LNHDA and CDR2 SQIVND (reference sequence). The CDR3 has 14 residues. CDR3 in amino acids: CASANRRLTGELFF. The CDR3 bases are TGTGCCAGTGCAAACAGGAGATTAACCGGGGAGCTGTTTTTT.

This clonotype appeared a few times. This sequence joins TRBV5-1 and TRBJ1-1; weak D call: TRBD1 (6 bases). Germline loops: CDR1 SGHRS, CDR2 YFSETQ. Deletions cut 4 bases from V and 5 bases from J, with 9 bases between. CDR3 length: 12 amino acids. The CDR3 is CASSNRVTEAFF. CDR3 coding DNA: TGCGCCAGCAGCAACAGGGTTACTGAAGCTTTCTTT.